This T cell receptor (beta chain) comes out of a study of shared clonotypes between healthy human individuals. Findings and limits, study-wide: Clonotypes shared by all four sorted-subset donors had higher generation probabilities than non-shared clonotypes.

The study drew all its donors from Caucasian adults living in Nashville, Tennessee. CD4+ cell separation produced CD45RA+ naive and CD45RA-negative memory subsets. J lost 6 bases, V lost 4 bases, and 9 bases had no gene match. The V gene's germline CDR1 is MNHEY and CDR2 SVGAGI. This CDR3 has 15 residues. Points on this clone: Its target is not known.

Authors' data handling: ImmunoSEQ only sent back junction sequences with no quality scores, so filtering was done differently. Only in-frame clones appear in the TCRdb table, and some are missing; sequencing was by immunoSEQ multiplex PCR. Clonal size and the V and J genes are those of that table, whereas D and trimming came from the DNA. The table includes 2,500,000 or so clones, 93% detected once. This clonotype was sampled from a man between 18 and 29 years old in good health. Some clones in this sample may be carry-over from other donors' samples. What was sequenced was naive CD4+ T cells from PBMCs. Subset defined: CD45RA+ positively selected. The chain couples TRBV6-5 to TRBJ1-1; 9 nucleotides match TRBD1. The CDR3 reads CASSSHGQGFAEAFF. In DNA, the CDR3 is TGTGCCAGCAGTTCCCACGGACAGGGGTTCGCTGAAGCTTTCTTT.